These T cell receptor beta chains were read from a single sample in a study of human T cells and chemical hapten exposure. MiXCR was run by TCRdb on the RACE reads, yielding one entry per CDR3 protein. The sample includes about 300,000 distinct CDR3 sequences, around 5% seen only once; the top ten take about 8.2%. The sample consisted of whole blood, taken in connection with sensitization to the hapten diphenylcyclopropenone (DPC). Receptor source: a woman between 18 and 29 years old with alopecia areata. Some clones in this sample may be carry-over from other donors' samples. CDR3s include the opening cysteine and the closing phenylalanine or tryptophan. D genes are given only for firm matches. Expanded clones get a size class; other rows say once, few or many, or leave the size out.

size,D,V,J,CDR3,DNA
few,TRBD1,TRBV29-1,TRBJ1-2,CSVQGQGGSYGYTF,TGCAGCGTTCAGGGACAGGGCGGATCCTATGGCTACACCTTC
many,.,TRBV7-2,TRBJ2-3,CASSLVTSSSEWYTQYF,TGTGCCAGCAGCTTAGTCACTAGTTCTTCTGAGTGGTATACGCAGTATTTT
.,TRBD1,TRBV27,TRBJ2-7,CASSLYARTGKDVEQYF,TGTGCCAGCAGTTTATATGCCCGGACAGGGAAAGACGTGGAGCAGTACTTC
few,TRBD1,TRBV12-3/TRBV12-4,TRBJ1-4,CASTGQGANEKLFF,TGTGCCAGCACCGGACAGGGGGCTAATGAAAAACTGTTTTTT
.,TRBD1,TRBV7-3,TRBJ1-1,CASSSDRDAMNTEAFF,TGTGCCAGCAGCTCTGACAGGGACGCCATGAACACTGAAGCTTTCTTT
many,.,TRBV4-3,TRBJ2-4,CASSQDGAGWILAKNIQYF,TGCGCCAGCAGCCAAGACGGAGCTGGCTGGATCCTAGCCAAAAACATTCAGTACTTC
.,.,TRBV10-3,TRBJ1-4,CAISEGQTIEKLFF,TGTGCCATCAGTGAGGGACAGACTATCGAAAAACTGTTTTTT
few,TRBD1,TRBV5-1,TRBJ2-7,CASSIGTGKSEQYF,TGCGCCAGCAGCATAGGGACAGGGAAGTCCGAGCAGTACTTC
many,TRBD2,TRBV7-3,TRBJ2-7,CASSLGSGGDEQYF,TGTGCCAGCAGCTTAGGCAGCGGGGGGGACGAGCAGTACTTC
few,.,TRBV4-3,TRBJ1-1,CASSQAGGQNTEAFF,TGCGCCAGCAGCCAAGCTGGAGGACAGAACACTGAAGCTTTCTTT
few,.,TRBV4-3,TRBJ2-7,CASSKSVESGVPYEQYF,TGCGCCAGCAGCAAAAGTGTCGAGTCTGGGGTCCCCTACGAGCAGTACTTC
many,.,TRBV6-6,TRBJ1-4,CASSPPEGKLFF,TGTGCCAGCAGTCCCCCTGAGGGAAAACTGTTTTTT
.,.,TRBV25-1,TRBJ1-2,CASSDDGGYGYTF,TGTGCCAGCAGTGATGACGGAGGATATGGCTACACCTTC